Below are 15 T cell receptor beta chains sequenced from a single sample in a study of Graves' ophthalmopathy and Graves' hyperthyroidism. Scientists amplified the TCR beta CDR3 regions from RNA transcripts. Scientists carried out first-round RT-PCR using HTBI primers and then a second-round multiplex PCR. Each CDR3 protein is one row after TCRdb ran MiXCR on the multiplex PCR reads. The table records around 1.1 million distinct CDR3 sequences, about 35% of them present only once. Sequenced: peripheral blood or thyroid tissue (not recorded which). The receptors shown here come from an adult man with Graves' hyperthyroidism.

This clonotype has a handful of counts. This chain links TRBV5-1 with TRBJ2-7; possible D gene TRBD2, 6 bases. This CDR3 is built from 14 residues. V lost 9 bases to trimming and J lost 6 bases, with 22 bases between them. In germline, CDR1 is SGHRS, CDR2 YFSETQ. The CDR3 here is CATRGTAGSPEQYF. CDR3 sequence (DNA): TGCGCCACTCGAGGGACTGCCGGGTCCCCCGAGCAGTACTTC.

The chain joins TRBV10-2 to TRBJ1-2; D gene ambiguous. Deletions cut 1 base from V and 2 bases from J, with 8 bases between. Germline CDR1 WSHSY, CDR2 SAAADI. This CDR3 comprises 14 residues. CDR3 in DNA: TGCGCCAGCAGTGAGTGGCTACTAAACTATGGCTACACCTTC. It yields the protein CASSEWLLNYGYTF.

The rearrangement joins TRBV29-1 to TRBJ1-1, with a weak D call TRBD1 (6 bases). Looked up from germline, CDR1 is SQVTM and CDR2 is ANQGSEA. There are 12 residues in the CDR3. The CDR3 nucleotides are TGCAACGCCTTCACAGGGATCACTGAAGCTTTCTTT. It is translated as CNAFTGITEAFF.

The CDR3 DNA is TGTGCCAGCAGCCCCTACTCGACTAGGGGCCACGAGCAGTACTTC. Translated: CASSPYSTRGHEQYF. The chain has TRBV7-9 and TRBJ2-7, with D perhaps TRBD2 (6 bases). This CDR3 region has 15 residues. Looked up from germline, CDR1 is SEHNR and CDR2 is FQNEAQ (reference sequence). Deletions cut 5 bases from V and 5 bases from J, with 19 bases between. The entire variable domain, with the rest obtained from reference TRBV7-9 and TRBJ2-7, is as follows: DTGVSQNPRHKITKRGQNVTFRCDPISEHNRLYWYRQTLGQGPEFLTYFQNEAQLEKSRLLSDRFSAERPKGSFSTLEIQRTEQGDSAMYLCASSPYSTRGHEQYFGPGTRLTVT.

V gene TRBV9 combines with J gene TRBJ2-5; D is possibly TRBD2 (6 bases). Judging by the DNA end, TRBJ2-1 fits better; the J call may be wrong. This CDR3 comprises 15 residues. From germline, CDR1 is SGDLS and CDR2 YYNGEE. CDR3 sequence (DNA): TGTGCCAGCAGCGTAGCGATTCGAACGGGGGATGAGCAGTTCTTC. Translated: CASSVAIRTGDEQFF.

This clonotype was detected a few times. The chain joins TRBV15 to TRBJ2-7; D is undetermined. The germline V gene has CDR1 LNHNV and CDR2 YYDKDF (reference sequence). This CDR3 has 14 residues. The germline V and J ends were trimmed by 1 base and 0 bases, with 7 bases remaining between them. CDR3 DNA: TGTGCCACCAGCAGAGCAGAGTACTCCTACGAGCAGTACTTC. Its protein product is CATSRAEYSYEQYF.

The chain couples TRBV7-9 to TRBJ2-7; TRBD2 matches 8 bases. V lost 5 bases to trimming and J lost 0 bases; unmatched junction nucleotides: 9. Germline CDR1 SEHNR, CDR2 FQNEAQ (reference sequence). The length of the CDR3 is 16 residues. The CDR3 here is CASSNGASGFSYEQYF. The CDR3 DNA reads as TGTGCCAGCAGCAACGGGGCTAGCGGGTTCTCCTACGAGCAGTACTTC.

This chain connects TRBV7-9 to TRBJ2-7, with 12 bases lining up with TRBD1. V trimming: 3 bases; J trimming: 9 bases; junction bases outside the gene matches: 9. Germline-derived CDR1 and CDR2 are SEHNR and FQNEAQ (reference sequence). The CDR3 is made up of 15 amino acids. CDR3 region: CASSFAGTGGIGQYF. For the CDR3, the DNA is TGTGCCAGCAGCTTTGCCGGGACAGGGGGCATTGGGCAGTACTTC. Drawing the rest from reference TRBV7-9 and TRBJ2-7, the complete variable domain is DTGVSQNPRHKITKRGQNVTFRCDPISEHNRLYWYRQTLGQGPEFLTYFQNEAQLEKSRLLSDRFSAERPKGSFSTLEIQRTEQGDSAMYLCASSFAGTGGIGQYFGPGTRLTVT.

As for this clonotype: An end of the junction does not agree with germline; a read error may underlie this. The V call is TRBV7-9, the J call TRBJ2-6, with no clear D. Looked up from germline, CDR1 is SEHNR and CDR2 is FQNEAQ (reference sequence). There are 12 residues in the CDR3. CDR3 loop: CASSSAFVAEAF. The CDR3 nucleotides read TGTGCCAGCAGCTCGGCCTTTGTAGCTGAAGCTTTC.

V and J are TRBV29-1 and TRBJ2-6, with D maybe TRBD1 (5 bases). Germline CDR1 SQVTM, CDR2 ANQGSEA. V was trimmed by 4 bases and J by 0 bases, leaving 7 bases between them. This CDR3 spans 14 amino acids. Here the CDR3 DNA reads TGCAGCGTTGCCGACAGCTCTGGGGCCAACGTCCTGACTTTC. This sequence encodes CSVADSSGANVLTF.

This clonotype has a count of ten or more. V and J are TRBV25-1 and TRBJ1-2, with D tentatively TRBD1 (6 bases). Germline V gene lookup returns CDR1 MGHDK and CDR2 SYGVNS. V was trimmed by 2 bases and J by 2 bases, leaving 9 bases between them. This CDR3 region has 14 residues. The DNA of the CDR3 is TGTGCCAGCAGTGAAGGGACACCGAACTATGGCTACACCTTC. Residues: CASSEGTPNYGYTF.

The chain links TRBV20-1 to TRBJ1-1; D is unclear. The CDR3 covers 13 residues. V lost 0 bases, J lost 4 bases, and 9 bases lay in between. Germline CDR1 is DFQATT and CDR2 is SNEGSKA (reference sequence). Here the CDR3 DNA reads TGCAGTGCTAGAGATCTCGACACCACTGAAGCTTTCTTT. Translated, it gives CSARDLDTTEAFF.

This clonotype has a count of ten or more. The genes are TRBV20-1 and TRBJ1-5; tentatively, D is TRBD1 (6 bases). With 5 bases removed from V and 3 bases from J, the gap between germline ends came to 11 bases. CDR3 length equals 13 residues. Germline-derived CDR1 and CDR2 are DFQATT and SNEGSKA (reference sequence). CDR3 coding DNA: TGCAGTGCTCATCAGGGGACCAATCAGCCCCAGCATTTT. Its protein is CSAHQGTNQPQHF.

CDR3 residues: CARAETSNYGYTF. The CDR3 bases are TGTGCTAGGGCCGAGACGTCAAACTATGGCTACACCTTC. V gene TRBV25-1 combines with J gene TRBJ1-2, with unresolved D. This CDR3 has 13 amino acids. CDR1 and CDR2 from the germline V gene are MGHDK and SYGVNS.

On this clonotype: Without the conserved terminal phenylalanine or tryptophan, this CDR3 likely stems from a read error. The chain employs TRBV2 and TRBJ1-6, with D maybe TRBD1 (6 bases). The V end was cut by 8 bases, the J end by 9 bases, with 17 bases between. The CDR3 has 14 amino acids. The germline V gene has CDR1 SNHLY and CDR2 FYNNEI. This CDR3 is CASGSTGFGSPLHL. The CDR3 nucleotides are TGTGCCAGCGGTAGTACAGGGTTTGGTTCACCCCTCCACCTT.